The 2 T cell receptor beta chains below come from one sample, sequenced in a study of shared clonotypes between healthy human individuals. Positive CCR7 selection of CD45RO-negative cells yielded the naive CD8 cells, and terminally differentiated effector memory CD45RA+ cells were excluded. Clones were sequenced by immunoSEQ multiplex PCR, and TCRdb holds only the in-frame ones, with some missing. The sample includes around 2,000,000 clones, approximately 94% seen only once; the top ten take more than 1.5%. The sample taken for sequencing was naive CD8+ T cells from PBMCs. The origin of the receptors is a man aged 18 to 30 in good health. Some clones in this sample may be carry-over from other donors' samples.

Concerning this clone itself: The identical CDR3 is also encoded by other nucleotide sequences in the sample. V usage is TRBV29-1 and J usage is TRBJ2-7; D perhaps matches TRBD1 (6 bases). The CDR3 has 13 residues. Germline CDR1 is SQVTM and CDR2 is ANQGSEA. V was shortened by 0 bases and J by 3 bases, with 9 bases between the two germline ends. CDR3: CSVEDRGGYEQYF. The CDR3 DNA reads as TGCAGCGTTGAAGACAGGGGCGGCTACGAGCAGTACTTC.

This clone was detected a few times. The rearrangement uses TRBV6-1 and TRBJ1-1; D might be TRBD1 (6 bases). The CDR3 has 14 residues. The V and J ends lost 8 bases and 4 bases respectively, with 17 bases between them. Per the germline V gene, CDR1 is MNHNS and CDR2 is SASEGT. CDR3 amino acids: CASPLDRLSTEAFF. Here the CDR3 DNA reads TGTGCCAGCCCCCTAGACAGGCTGAGCACTGAAGCTTTCTTT.